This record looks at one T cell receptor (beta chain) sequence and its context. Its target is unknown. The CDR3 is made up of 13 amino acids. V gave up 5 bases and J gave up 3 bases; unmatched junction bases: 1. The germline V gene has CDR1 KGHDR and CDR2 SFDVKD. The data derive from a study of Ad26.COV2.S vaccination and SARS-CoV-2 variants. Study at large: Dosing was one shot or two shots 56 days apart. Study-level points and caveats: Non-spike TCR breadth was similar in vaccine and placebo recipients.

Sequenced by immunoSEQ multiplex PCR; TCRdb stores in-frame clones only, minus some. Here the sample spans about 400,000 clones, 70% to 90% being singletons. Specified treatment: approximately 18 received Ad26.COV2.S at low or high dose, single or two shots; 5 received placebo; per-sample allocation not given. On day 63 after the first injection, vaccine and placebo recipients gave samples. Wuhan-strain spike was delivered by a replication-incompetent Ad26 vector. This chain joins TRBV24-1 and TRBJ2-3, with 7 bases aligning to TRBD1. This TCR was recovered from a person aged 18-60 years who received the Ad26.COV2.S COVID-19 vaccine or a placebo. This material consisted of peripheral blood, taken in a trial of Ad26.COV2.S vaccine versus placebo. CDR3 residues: CATSGRGTDTQYF. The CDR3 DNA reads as TGTGCCACCAGTGGCAGGGGGACAGATACGCAGTATTTT.